These T cell receptor beta chains were read from a single sample in a study of T-cell memory formation after mild COVID-19. TCRdb re-called the 5' RACE reads with MiXCR, one entry per CDR3 protein. The table lists roughly 580,000 distinct CDR3 sequences, about 20% of them singletons. The sequenced sample consisted of PBMCs or a T cell subset sorted from them (not recorded which). All receptors derive from an adult woman who had mild COVID-19 (a few samples of this study predate the infection). Cell type and time point are not known. Each CDR3 is given with its conserved first and last residue. Each record gives: CDR3 DNA, CDR3 protein, D gene, J gene, clone size, V gene, CDR3 length. A D gene is named only where the DNA matches it firmly. The listing skips clone size in some rows; elsewhere it reads once, few, many or a size class.

TGTGCCTGGAGTGTATTGGGGCCGGAGCAGTACTTC	CAWSVLGPEQYF	.	TRBJ2-7	few	TRBV30	12
TGCGCCAGCAGCGCCGACGGTTACGAGCAGTACTTC	CASSADGYEQYF	.	TRBJ2-7	.	TRBV5-1	12
TGCGCCAGCAGATTGGGGACAGGGGGCCACGAGCAGTACTTC	CASRLGTGGHEQYF	TRBD1	TRBJ2-7	.	TRBV5-1	14
TGTGCCAGCAGCTTAGGGGGTGCGGGGGCCAACGTCCTGACTTTC	CASSLGGAGANVLTF	.	TRBJ2-6	many	TRBV7-9	15
TGTGCCAGCAGCGACGGACAGGACTTAACTGGAAACACCATATATTTT	CASSDGQDLTGNTIYF	TRBD1	TRBJ1-3	few	TRBV9	16
TGTGCCAGCAGCCTCCCGGGACAGGGGATCCCGTCCTACGAGCAGTACTTC	CASSLPGQGIPSYEQYF	TRBD1	TRBJ2-7	few	TRBV6-6	17
TGCGCCAGCAGCCAAGATCGCTCTGATGAGCAGTTCTTC	CASSQDRSDEQFF	.	TRBJ2-1	many	TRBV4-3	13
TGTGCCAGCAGCTTAGTAGGGACAGGGTTTGCGAATGAGCAGTTCTTC	CASSLVGTGFANEQFF	TRBD1	TRBJ2-1	.	TRBV7-2	16
TGTGCCAGCAGAAGGACTTGGACAGGGGACTACGAGCAGTACTTC	CASRRTWTGDYEQYF	TRBD1	TRBJ2-7	.	TRBV27	15
TGTGCTACTAGCGGGAGACGGAGAGAGACCCAGTACTTC	CATSGRRRETQYF	TRBD2	TRBJ2-5	.	TRBV7-9	13
TGTGCCAGCAGCTTATCAACAAGGGGAGAGACCCAGTACTTC	CASSLSTRGETQYF	.	TRBJ2-5	once	TRBV9	14
TGTGCCAGCAGCCCTCGATCCGGGACAGTGAACACTGAAGCTTTCTTT	CASSPRSGTVNTEAFF	TRBD1	TRBJ1-1	.	TRBV9	16
TGTGCCAGCAGTTTCAGCCAGGGGGTTCAGCCCCAGCATTTT	CASSFSQGVQPQHF	TRBD1	TRBJ1-5	.	TRBV12-3/TRBV12-4	14
TGCGCCAGCAGCCAAGATTGGCTTTCGGCTGAAGCTTTCTTT	CASSQDWLSAEAFF	.	TRBJ1-1	.	TRBV4-3	14
TGTGCCACCAGCAGAGATGGGGGTAGTCGGGCCTCCGGGGAGCTGTTTTTT	CATSRDGGSRASGELFF	.	TRBJ2-2	.	TRBV15	17
TGCAGCGTTGTGGGGCAGAGCTCCTACGAGCAGTACTTC	CSVVGQSSYEQYF	.	TRBJ2-7	.	TRBV29-1	13
TGTGCCAGCAGGCAGACAGGGGGCATAAGTAATTCACCCCTCCACTTT	CASRQTGGISNSPLHF	TRBD1	TRBJ1-6	.	TRBV25-1	16
TGTGCCAGCAGCCCCTGGGTAGCGGGGACCTACGAGCAGTACTTC	CASSPWVAGTYEQYF	TRBD2	TRBJ2-7	few	TRBV7-2	15
TGTGCCAGCAGTCCTCTCCGACAGGTGTATAGCAATCAGCCCCAGCATTTT	CASSPLRQVYSNQPQHF	.	TRBJ1-5	many	TRBV27	17
TGCAGTGCTAGAGATCAAGGTAGTGCAGTGGACGAGCAGTACTTC	CSARDQGSAVDEQYF	.	TRBJ2-7	.	TRBV20-1	15
TGTGCCAGCAGCCTACGGGGGTCCGGGGAGCTGTTTTTT	CASSLRGSGELFF	.	TRBJ2-2	few	TRBV3-1	13
TGTGCTCTTGAACGGGGGCGCGACACTGAAGCTTTCTTT	CALERGRDTEAFF	.	TRBJ1-1	few	TRBV30	13
TGCAGTGCCGTGGACTGGGATAGCACAGATACGCAGTATTTT	CSAVDWDSTDTQYF	.	TRBJ2-3	few	TRBV20-1	14